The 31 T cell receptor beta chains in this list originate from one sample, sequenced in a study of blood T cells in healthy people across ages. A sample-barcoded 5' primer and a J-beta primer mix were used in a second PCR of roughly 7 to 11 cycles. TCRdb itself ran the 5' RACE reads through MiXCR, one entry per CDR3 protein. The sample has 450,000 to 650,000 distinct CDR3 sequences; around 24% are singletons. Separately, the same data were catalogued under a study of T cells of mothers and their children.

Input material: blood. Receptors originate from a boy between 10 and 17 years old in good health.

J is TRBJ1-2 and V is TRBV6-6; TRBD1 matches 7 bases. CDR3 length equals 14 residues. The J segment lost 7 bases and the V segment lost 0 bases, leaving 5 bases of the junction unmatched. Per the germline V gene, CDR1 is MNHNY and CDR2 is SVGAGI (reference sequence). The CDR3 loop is CASSYSGGGVGYTF. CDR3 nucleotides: TGTGCCAGCAGTTACTCAGGGGGCGGGGTTGGCTACACCTTC.

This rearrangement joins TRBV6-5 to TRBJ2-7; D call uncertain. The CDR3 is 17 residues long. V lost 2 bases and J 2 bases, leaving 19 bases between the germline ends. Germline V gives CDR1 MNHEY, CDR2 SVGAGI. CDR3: CASSYRPSRPTAYEQYF. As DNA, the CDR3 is TGTGCCAGCAGTTACCGTCCATCCCGGCCCACAGCCTACGAGCAGTACTTC.

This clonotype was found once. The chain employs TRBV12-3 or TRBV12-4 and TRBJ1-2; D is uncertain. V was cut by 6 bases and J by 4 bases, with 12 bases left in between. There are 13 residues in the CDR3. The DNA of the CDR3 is TGTGCCAGCAGCTTTCAGCGGACCTATGGCTACACCTTC. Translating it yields CASSFQRTYGYTF.

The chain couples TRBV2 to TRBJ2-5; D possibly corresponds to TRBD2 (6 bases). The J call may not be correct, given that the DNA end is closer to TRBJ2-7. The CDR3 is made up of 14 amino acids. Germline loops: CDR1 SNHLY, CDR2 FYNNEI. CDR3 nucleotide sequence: TGTGCCAGCAGTGCGGCGGGGCTCTCCTACGAGCAGTACTTC. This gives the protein CASSAAGLSYEQYF.

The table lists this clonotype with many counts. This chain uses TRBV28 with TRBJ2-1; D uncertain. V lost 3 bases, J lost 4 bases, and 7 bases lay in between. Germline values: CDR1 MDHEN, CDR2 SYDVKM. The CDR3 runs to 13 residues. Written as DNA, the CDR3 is TGTGCCAGCAGTTTGGTCTCTTACAATGAGCAGTTCTTC. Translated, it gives CASSLVSYNEQFF.

CDR3 coding DNA: TGCAGCGCTAGGGACAGGGGGCACAATGAGCAGTTCTTC. Its translation is CSARDRGHNEQFF. The chain recombines TRBV29-1 with TRBJ2-1; 12 positions agree with TRBD1. J gave up 5 bases and V 7 bases, and 3 bases lay outside the gene matches. Germline CDR1 SQVTM, CDR2 ANQGSEA. The CDR3 is 13 amino acids.

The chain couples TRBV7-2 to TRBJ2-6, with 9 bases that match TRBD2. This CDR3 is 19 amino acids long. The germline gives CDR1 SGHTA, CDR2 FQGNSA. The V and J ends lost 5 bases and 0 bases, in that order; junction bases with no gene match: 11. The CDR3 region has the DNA TGTGCCAGCAGCACGGGACTAGCCCACGATATCTCTGGGGCCAACGTCCTGACTTTC. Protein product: CASSTGLAHDISGANVLTF.

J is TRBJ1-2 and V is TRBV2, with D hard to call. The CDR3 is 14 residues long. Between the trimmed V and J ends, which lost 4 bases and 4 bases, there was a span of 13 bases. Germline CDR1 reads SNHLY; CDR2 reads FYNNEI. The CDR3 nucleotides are TGTGCCAGCAGTGGGGATTGGGGTAGCTATGGCTACACCTTC. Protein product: CASSGDWGSYGYTF. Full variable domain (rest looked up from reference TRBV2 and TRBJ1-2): EPEVTQTPSHQVTQMGQEVILRCVPISNHLYFYWYRQILGQKVEFLVSFYNNEISEKSEIFDDQFSVERPDGSNFTLKIRSTKLEDSAMYFCASSGDWGSYGYTFGSGTRLTVV.

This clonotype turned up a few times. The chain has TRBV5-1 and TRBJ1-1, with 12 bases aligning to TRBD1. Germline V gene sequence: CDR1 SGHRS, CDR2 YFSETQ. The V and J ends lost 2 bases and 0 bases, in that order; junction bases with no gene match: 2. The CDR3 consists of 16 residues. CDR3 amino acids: CASSFRDRGLNTEAFF. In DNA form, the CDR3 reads TGCGCCAGCAGCTTCAGGGACAGGGGGCTGAACACTGAAGCTTTCTTT.

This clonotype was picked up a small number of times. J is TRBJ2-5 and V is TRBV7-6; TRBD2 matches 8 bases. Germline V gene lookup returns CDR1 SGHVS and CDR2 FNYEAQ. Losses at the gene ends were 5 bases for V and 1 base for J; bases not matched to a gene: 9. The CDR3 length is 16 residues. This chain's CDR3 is CASSPSGGPSQETQYF. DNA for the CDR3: TGTGCCAGCAGCCCTTCGGGGGGGCCGTCCCAAGAGACCCAGTACTTC.

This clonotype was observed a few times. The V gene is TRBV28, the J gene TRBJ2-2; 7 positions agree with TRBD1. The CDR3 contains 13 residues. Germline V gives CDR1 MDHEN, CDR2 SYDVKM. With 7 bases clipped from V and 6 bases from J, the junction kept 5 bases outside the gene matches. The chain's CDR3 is CASTLGTAGELFF. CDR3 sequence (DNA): TGTGCCAGCACCCTCGGGACAGCCGGGGAGCTGTTTTTT.

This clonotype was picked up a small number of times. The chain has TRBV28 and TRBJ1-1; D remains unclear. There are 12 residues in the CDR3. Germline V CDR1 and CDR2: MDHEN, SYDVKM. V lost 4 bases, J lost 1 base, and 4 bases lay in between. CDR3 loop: CASSYGNTEAFF. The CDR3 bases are TGTGCCAGCAGTTACGGGAACACTGAAGCTTTCTTT.

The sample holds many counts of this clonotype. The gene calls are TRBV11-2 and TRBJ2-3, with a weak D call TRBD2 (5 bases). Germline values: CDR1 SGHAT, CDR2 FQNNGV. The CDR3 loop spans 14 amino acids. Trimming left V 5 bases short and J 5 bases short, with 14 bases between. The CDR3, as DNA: TGTGCCAGCAGCCTACTAGGGAACTTAGATACGCAGTATTTT. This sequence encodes CASSLLGNLDTQYF. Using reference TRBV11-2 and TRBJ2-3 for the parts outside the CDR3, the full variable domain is EAGVAQSPRYKIIEKRQSVAFWCNPISGHATLYWYQQILGQGPKLLIQFQNNGVVDDSQLPKDRFSAERLKGVDSTLKIQPAKLEDSAVYLCASSLLGNLDTQYFGPGTRLTVL.

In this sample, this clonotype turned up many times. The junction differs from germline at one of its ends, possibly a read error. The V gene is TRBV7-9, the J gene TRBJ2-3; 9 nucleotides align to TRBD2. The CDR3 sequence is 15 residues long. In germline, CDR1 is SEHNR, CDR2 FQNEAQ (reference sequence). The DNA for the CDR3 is TGTGCCAGCACCCTCCCAGCGGGGGGCACAGATACGCGGTATTTT. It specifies CASTLPAGGTDTRYF.

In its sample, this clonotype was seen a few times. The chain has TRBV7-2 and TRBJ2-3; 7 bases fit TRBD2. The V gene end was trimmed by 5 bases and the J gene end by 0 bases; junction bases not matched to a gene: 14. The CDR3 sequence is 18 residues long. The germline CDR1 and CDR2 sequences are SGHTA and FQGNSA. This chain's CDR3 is CASSVYPAGTSSTDTQYF. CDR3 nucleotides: TGTGCCAGCAGCGTCTACCCAGCGGGGACCTCTAGCACAGATACGCAGTATTTT.

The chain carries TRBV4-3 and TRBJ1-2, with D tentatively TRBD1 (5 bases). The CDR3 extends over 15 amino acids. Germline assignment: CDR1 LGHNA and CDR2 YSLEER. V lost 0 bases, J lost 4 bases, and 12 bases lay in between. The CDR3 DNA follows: TGCGCCAGCAGCCAAGATTTGTTAGGGACCTATGGCTACACCTTC. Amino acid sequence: CASSQDLLGTYGYTF.

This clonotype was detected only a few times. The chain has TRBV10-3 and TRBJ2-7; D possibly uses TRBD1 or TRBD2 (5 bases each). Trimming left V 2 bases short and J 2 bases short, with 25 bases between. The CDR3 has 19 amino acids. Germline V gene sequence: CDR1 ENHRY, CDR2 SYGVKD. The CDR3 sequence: CAISERRDGKYRAAYEQYF. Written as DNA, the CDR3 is TGTGCCATCAGTGAGCGTCGGGACGGAAAATATCGCGCGGCCTACGAGCAGTACTTC.

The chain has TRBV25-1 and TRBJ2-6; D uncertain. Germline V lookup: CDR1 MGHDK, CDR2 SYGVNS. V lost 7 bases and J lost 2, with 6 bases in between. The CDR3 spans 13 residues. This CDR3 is CASTKAGANVLTF. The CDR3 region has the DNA TGTGCCAGCACTAAGGCTGGGGCCAACGTCCTGACTTTC.

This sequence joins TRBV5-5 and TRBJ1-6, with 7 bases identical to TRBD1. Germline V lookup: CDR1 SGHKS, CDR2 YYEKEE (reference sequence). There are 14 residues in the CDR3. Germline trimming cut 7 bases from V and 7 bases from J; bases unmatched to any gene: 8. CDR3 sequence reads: CASATGQMNSPLHF. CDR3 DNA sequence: TGTGCCAGCGCCACGGGACAGATGAATTCACCCCTCCACTTT. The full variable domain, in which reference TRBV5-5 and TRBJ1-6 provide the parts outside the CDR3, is DAGVTQSPTHLIKTRGQQVTLRCSPISGHKSVSWYQQVLGQGPQFIFQYYEKEERGRGNFPDRFSARQFPNYSSELNVNALLLGDSALYLCASATGQMNSPLHFGNGTRLTVT.

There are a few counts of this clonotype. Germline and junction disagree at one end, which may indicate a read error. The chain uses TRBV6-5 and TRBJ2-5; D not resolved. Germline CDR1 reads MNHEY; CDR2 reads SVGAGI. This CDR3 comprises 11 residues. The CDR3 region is CASSYEETLYF. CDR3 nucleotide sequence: TGTGCCAGCAGTTACGAGGAGACCCTGTACTTC.

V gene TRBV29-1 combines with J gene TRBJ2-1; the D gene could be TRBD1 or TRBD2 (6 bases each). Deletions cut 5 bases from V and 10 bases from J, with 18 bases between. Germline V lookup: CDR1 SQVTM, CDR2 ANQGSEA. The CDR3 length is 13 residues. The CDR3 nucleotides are TGCAGCGTTCCGCCTTCGGGGGCCTTAGAGCAGTTCTTC. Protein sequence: CSVPPSGALEQFF.

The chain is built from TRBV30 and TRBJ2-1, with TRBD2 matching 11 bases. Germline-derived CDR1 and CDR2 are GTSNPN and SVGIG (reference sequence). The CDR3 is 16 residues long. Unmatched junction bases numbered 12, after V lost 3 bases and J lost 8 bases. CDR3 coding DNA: TGTGCCTGGAGCGAGCCCCCTAGCGGGGGGCTGCATGAGCAGTTCTTC. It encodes CAWSEPPSGGLHEQFF. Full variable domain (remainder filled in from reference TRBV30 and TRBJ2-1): SQTIHQWPATLVQPVGSPLSLECTVEGTSNPNLYWYRQAAGRGLQLLFYSVGIGQISSEVPQNLSASRPQDRQFILSSKKLLLSDSGFYLCAWSEPPSGGLHEQFFGPGTRLTVL.

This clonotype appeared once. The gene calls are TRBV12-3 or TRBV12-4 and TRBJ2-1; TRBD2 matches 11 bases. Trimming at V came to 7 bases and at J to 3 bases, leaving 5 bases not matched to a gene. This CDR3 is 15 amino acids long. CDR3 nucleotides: TGTGCCAGCACCGAGACTAGCGGGGTCTACAATGAGCAGTTCTTC. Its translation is CASTETSGVYNEQFF.

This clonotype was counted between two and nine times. The DNA of the CDR3 is TGTGCCAGCAGCGTAGCTTTACAGGTTCCCTCCTACGAGCAGTACTTC. As protein: CASSVALQVPSYEQYF. The genes are TRBV9 and TRBJ2-5; D possibly corresponds to TRBD1 (5 bases). The end of the DNA aligns better with TRBJ2-7, so the J call may be wrong. The germline CDR1 and CDR2 sequences are SGDLS and YYNGEE. This CDR3 comprises 16 residues.

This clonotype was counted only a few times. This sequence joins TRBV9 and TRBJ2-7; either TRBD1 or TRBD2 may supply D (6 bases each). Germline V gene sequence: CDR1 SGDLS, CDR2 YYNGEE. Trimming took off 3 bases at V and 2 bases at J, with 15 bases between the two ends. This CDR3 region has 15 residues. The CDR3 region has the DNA TGTGCCAGCAGCGCCGGTTCGGGGGCTCCCTACGAGCAGTACTTC. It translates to CASSAGSGAPYEQYF.

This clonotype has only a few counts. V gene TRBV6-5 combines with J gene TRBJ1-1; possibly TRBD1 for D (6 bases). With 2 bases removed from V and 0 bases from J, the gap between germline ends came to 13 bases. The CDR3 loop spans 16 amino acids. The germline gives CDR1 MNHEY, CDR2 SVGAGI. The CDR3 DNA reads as TGTGCCAGCAGTTACCACAGGAGGGGGTTGAACACTGAAGCTTTCTTT. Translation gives CASSYHRRGLNTEAFF.

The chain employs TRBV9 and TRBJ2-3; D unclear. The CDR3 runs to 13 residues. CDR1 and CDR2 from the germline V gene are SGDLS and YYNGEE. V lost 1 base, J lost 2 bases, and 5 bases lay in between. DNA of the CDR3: TGTGCCAGCAGCGTAATAAACACAGATACGCAGTATTTT. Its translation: CASSVINTDTQYF.

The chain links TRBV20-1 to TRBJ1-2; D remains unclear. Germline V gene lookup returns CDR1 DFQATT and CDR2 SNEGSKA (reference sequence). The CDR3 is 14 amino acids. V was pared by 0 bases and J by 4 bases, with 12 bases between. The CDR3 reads CSARDGRMLYGYTF. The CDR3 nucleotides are TGCAGTGCTAGAGATGGACGGATGCTCTATGGCTACACCTTC.

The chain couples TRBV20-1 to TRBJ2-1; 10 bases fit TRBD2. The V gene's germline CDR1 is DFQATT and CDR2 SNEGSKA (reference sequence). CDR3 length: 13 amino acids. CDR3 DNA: TGCAGCGGAGGACTAGCGGAGTACAATGAGCAGTTCTTC. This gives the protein CSGGLAEYNEQFF.

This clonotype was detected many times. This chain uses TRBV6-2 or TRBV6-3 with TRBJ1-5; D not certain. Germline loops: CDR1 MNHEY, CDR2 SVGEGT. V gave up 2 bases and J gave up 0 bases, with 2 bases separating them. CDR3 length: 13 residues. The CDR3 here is CASSYDSNQPQHF. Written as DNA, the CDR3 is TGTGCCAGCAGTTACGATAGCAATCAGCCCCAGCATTTT.

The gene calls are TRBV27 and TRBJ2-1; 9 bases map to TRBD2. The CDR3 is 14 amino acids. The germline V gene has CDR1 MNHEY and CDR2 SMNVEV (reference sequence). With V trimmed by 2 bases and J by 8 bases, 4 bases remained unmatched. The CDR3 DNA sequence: TGTGCCAGCAGTTTACTAGCGGGACGGGATGAGCAGTTCTTC. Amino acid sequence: CASSLLAGRDEQFF.